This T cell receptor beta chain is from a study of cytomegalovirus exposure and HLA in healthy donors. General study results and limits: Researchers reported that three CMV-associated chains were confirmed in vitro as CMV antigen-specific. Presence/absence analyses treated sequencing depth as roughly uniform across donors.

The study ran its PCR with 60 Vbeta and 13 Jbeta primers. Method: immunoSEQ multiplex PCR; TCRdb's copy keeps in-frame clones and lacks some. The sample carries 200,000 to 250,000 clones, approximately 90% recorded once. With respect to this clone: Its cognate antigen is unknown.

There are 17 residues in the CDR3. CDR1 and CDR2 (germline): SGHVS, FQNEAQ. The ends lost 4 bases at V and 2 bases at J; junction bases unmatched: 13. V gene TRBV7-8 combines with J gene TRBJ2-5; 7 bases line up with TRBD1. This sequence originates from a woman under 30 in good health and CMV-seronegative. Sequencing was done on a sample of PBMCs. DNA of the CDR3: TGTGCCAGCAGCTCAAAACGGGACAGCGGTGGGCAAGAGACCCAGTACTTC. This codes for CASSSKRDSGGQETQYF.